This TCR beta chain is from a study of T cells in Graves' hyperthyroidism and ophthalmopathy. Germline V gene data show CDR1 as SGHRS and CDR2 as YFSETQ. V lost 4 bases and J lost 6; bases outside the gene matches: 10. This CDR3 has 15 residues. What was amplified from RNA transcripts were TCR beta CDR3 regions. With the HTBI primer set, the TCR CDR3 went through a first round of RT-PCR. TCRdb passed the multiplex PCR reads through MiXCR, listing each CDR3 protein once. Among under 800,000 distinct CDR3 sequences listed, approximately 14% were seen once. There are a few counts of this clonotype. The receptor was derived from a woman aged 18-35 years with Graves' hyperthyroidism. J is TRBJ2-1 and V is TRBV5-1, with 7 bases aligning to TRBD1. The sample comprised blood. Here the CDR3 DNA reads TGCGCCAGCAGCGACCGGGACAGTCGGACCAATGAGCAGTTCTTC. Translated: CASSDRDSRTNEQFF.